This record concerns one T cell receptor (beta chain) sequence. What it binds is not known. The TCR cDNA carried a universal primer site and UMIs from 5'RACE template switching. Via MiXCR, TCRdb re-called the 5' RACE reads, giving one row per CDR3 protein. Seen here are about 630,000 distinct CDR3 sequences, approximately 13% observed once, and the top ten hold under 15%. This sample was taken from a study of T cells after yellow fever vaccination. Study-wide results and caveats: Most primary-vaccination clones recurred post-booster (just under 98% CD4, around 90% CD8).

Germline V CDR1 and CDR2: MNHEY, SMNVEV (reference sequence). This CDR3 is 16 amino acids long. The junction had 7 bases not matched to a gene; V was cut back by 1 base and J by 2 bases. The source of this sequence is a man aged 30-40 years who received the YFV17D yellow fever vaccine. The sample consisted of PBMCs, taken on the day of the yellow fever booster vaccination. The chain uses TRBV27 and TRBJ2-5; 7 nucleotides agree with TRBD2. For the CDR3, the DNA is TGTGCCAGCAGTTTATTCGGGAGCGGGGAGCAAGAGACCCAGTACTTC. It specifies CASSLFGSGEQETQYF.